Here is one TCR beta chain with its context. There are 15 residues in the CDR3. V was pared by 4 bases and J by 6 bases, with 7 bases of the junction left unmatched. CDR1 and CDR2 from the germline V gene are MNHNS and SASEGT. These data are taken from a study of CD8 T cells in Susac syndrome. An amount of RNA that ranged from about 0.45 to 1 ug was reverse transcribed with random hexamers. TCRdb called the immunoSEQ multiplex PCR reads again in MiXCR, with one record for every CDR3 protein. This sample has under 200,000 distinct CDR3 sequences; approximately 94% occur once, and the top ten carry 0.098%.

Sequences were obtained from CD4+ T cells from PBMCs. The rearrangement links TRBV6-1 to TRBJ1-5, with 9 bases matching TRBD1. This receptor was taken from a human donor with Susac syndrome. CDR3 coding DNA: TGTGCCAGCAGTGCGGGACAGGGTGAAAGTCAGCCCCAGCATTTT. Its translation is CASSAGQGESQPQHF.